The 14 T cell receptor beta chains below all came from one sample that was sequenced in a study of shared clonotypes between healthy human individuals. Assay used: immunoSEQ multiplex PCR; TCRdb lists only in-frame clones, some missing. The sample records about 1 million clones, more than 60% being singletons. The sample was memory CD4+ T cells sorted from blood. The subset denotes: CD45RA-negative fraction. These receptors all come from a man aged 18 to 29 in good health.

A few counts support this clone. The chain recombines TRBV18 with TRBJ1-1; TRBD1 is a possible D gene (6 bases). There are 12 residues in the CDR3. Trimming took off 4 bases at V and 5 bases at J, with 8 bases between the two ends. Germline V gene lookup returns CDR1 KGHSH and CDR2 LQKENI. CDR3 in amino acids: CASSQGVTEAFF. The CDR3 DNA is TGTGCCAGCTCACAGGGGGTTACTGAAGCTTTCTTT.

Notes on this clone: Distinct nucleotide sequences in the sample also encode this CDR3. The chain couples TRBV7-2 to TRBJ1-2; no reliable D call. The CDR3 extends over 12 amino acids. Trimming shortened V by 1 base and J by 2 bases, and 2 bases separated the two germline ends. The germline V gene has CDR1 SGHTA and CDR2 FQGNSA. DNA for the CDR3: TGTGCCAGCAGCTTAGAGAACTATGGCTACACCTTC. Translated, it gives CASSLENYGYTF.

This clone occurred many times. This chain connects TRBV9 to TRBJ2-7, with D possibly being TRBD1 (5 bases). CDR1 and CDR2 (germline): SGDLS, YYNGEE. The CDR3 spans 14 residues. V lost 1 base, J lost 5 bases, and 13 bases lay in between. The CDR3 region is CASSVRGLWDEQYF. For the CDR3, the DNA is TGTGCCAGCAGCGTAAGGGGCCTTTGGGACGAGCAGTACTTC.

V and J are TRBV7-2 and TRBJ2-5; D is ambiguous. V shed 5 bases and J shed 5 bases, with 18 bases lying between them. The CDR3 is 15 amino acids. Per the germline V gene, CDR1 is SGHTA and CDR2 is FQGNSA. The CDR3 is CASSPLPYPMETQYF. The CDR3 DNA is TGTGCCAGCAGCCCCTTACCCTACCCCATGGAGACCCAGTACTTC.

The genes are TRBV6-5 and TRBJ2-5, with D perhaps TRBD1 (6 bases). The CDR3 sequence is 14 residues long. The germline V gene has CDR1 MNHEY and CDR2 SVGAGI. V shed 5 bases and J shed 9 bases, with 19 bases lying between them. CDR3 sequence (DNA): TGTGCCAGCAGTCAAAACGGACAGATATGGCCCCAGTACTTC. Encoded protein: CASSQNGQIWPQYF.

This clone was found a few times. The V call is TRBV7-9, the J call TRBJ1-1; tentative D call: TRBD1 (5 bases). The germline V and J ends were trimmed by 5 bases and 1 base, with 11 bases remaining between them. This CDR3 contains 14 residues. CDR1 is SEHNR, CDR2 FQNEAQ, per germline (reference sequence). The CDR3 sequence: CASSHGAENTEAFF. The CDR3 DNA reads TGTGCCAGCAGCCATGGGGCAGAGAACACTGAAGCTTTCTTT.

This clone has ten or more counts. The same CDR3 is also encoded by other DNA sequences in this sample. CDR3 in amino acids: CAWSVVVPMNTEAFF. The CDR3 nucleotides read TGTGCCTGGAGTGTAGTGGTGCCAATGAACACTGAAGCTTTCTTT. The chain couples TRBV30 to TRBJ1-1, with D unclear. The CDR3 contains 15 residues. CDR1 GTSNPN and CDR2 SVGIG come from the germline V gene (reference sequence). Trimming left V 0 bases short and J 0 bases short, with 11 bases between.

This clone has more than one count but fewer than ten. The J gene is TRBJ1-6, the V gene TRBV7-3; 10 bases are shared with TRBD1. Germline CDR1 SGHTA, CDR2 FQGTGA. This CDR3 is built from 13 residues. Trimming cost V 6 bases and J 10 bases; bases outside gene matches: 3. CDR3 DNA sequence: TGTGCCAGCAGTAGGGACAGGGGATCACCCCTCCACTTT. Translation gives CASSRDRGSPLHF.

A word on this clone: Other DNA sequences in this sample translate to the same CDR3. The V and J genes are TRBV12-5 and TRBJ1-1; D ambiguous. Germline loops: CDR1 LGHNT, CDR2 FRNRAP. This CDR3 spans 13 amino acids. Trimming left V 1 base short and J 1 base short, with 4 bases between. CDR3: CASGLGGNTEAFF. The CDR3 DNA reads TGTGCTAGTGGTTTGGGGGGGAACACTGAAGCTTTCTTT.

The rearrangement uses TRBV6-5 and TRBJ1-5; 8 positions agree with TRBD1. Per the germline V gene, CDR1 is MNHEY and CDR2 is SVGAGI. This CDR3 has 15 amino acids. After removal of 6 bases from V and 4 bases from J, the junction contained 8 bases not matched to a gene. The CDR3 reads CASRATGGTNQPQHF. The CDR3, as DNA: TGTGCCAGCAGAGCAACAGGGGGGACTAATCAGCCCCAGCATTTT.

The rearrangement joins TRBV19 to TRBJ1-6; 7 bases are shared with TRBD1. The CDR3 runs to 14 residues. The germline V gene has CDR1 LNHDA and CDR2 SQIVND (reference sequence). Unmatched junction bases numbered 6, after V lost 6 bases and J lost 7 bases. CDR3 sequence reads: CASRPGTANSPLHF. The CDR3 DNA sequence: TGTGCCAGTAGACCCGGGACAGCCAATTCACCCCTCCACTTT.

This clone has only one observation. The rearrangement links TRBV5-4 to TRBJ2-5, with D possibly matching TRBD1 (5 bases). Germline V lookup: CDR1 SGHNT, CDR2 YYREEE (reference sequence). Trimming took off 4 bases at V and 2 bases at J, with 12 bases between the two ends. The CDR3 is 14 amino acids. CDR3 protein: CASSPRQLQETQYF. The CDR3 DNA follows: TGTGCCAGCAGCCCTCGACAGCTACAAGAGACCCAGTACTTC.

V usage is TRBV6-5 and J usage is TRBJ2-7; 7 bases match TRBD1. CDR3 length: 13 amino acids. V dropped 4 bases and J dropped 2; count of bases not matched to a gene: 2. Germline V gene sequence: CDR1 MNHEY, CDR2 SVGAGI. CDR3 region: CASSSGQTYEQYF. The CDR3 nucleotides are TGTGCCAGCAGTTCGGGACAGACCTACGAGCAGTACTTC.

Regarding this clone: Other DNA sequences in the sample encode the same CDR3. The V call is TRBV18, the J call TRBJ1-5; 9 nucleotides agree with TRBD1. CDR1 is KGHSH, CDR2 LQKENI, per germline. This CDR3 region has 16 residues. The ends lost 0 bases at V and 3 bases at J; junction bases unmatched: 3. This CDR3 is CASSPPGQGPNQPQHF. The CDR3 region has the DNA TGTGCCAGCTCACCACCGGGACAGGGCCCCAATCAGCCCCAGCATTTT.